What follows is one TCR beta chain and its context. Antigen: not known. The data were obtained in a study of T cell responses to AZD1222 COVID-19 vaccine. Findings and caveats of the study: Nearly half of spike-specific TCRs reportedly target unmutated variant regions. It should be noted that donors were predominantly white British and more often female, and clonal diversity was possibly underestimated.

Method: immunoSEQ multiplex PCR; TCRdb's copy keeps in-frame clones and lacks some. The sample has 120,000 to 150,000 clones, about 93% seen once. V was clipped by 3 bases and J by 9 bases, with 12 bases between them. This CDR3 comprises 13 residues. V is TRBV12-3 or TRBV12-4 and J is TRBJ2-1; D possibly matches TRBD1 or TRBD2 (5 bases each). This TCR came from an adult in good health. Source: peripheral blood, taken on day 0 of AZD1222 vaccination. CDR3 protein: CASSFSGTPEQFF. The CDR3 coding sequence is TGTGCCAGCAGTTTTTCGGGGACGCCTGAGCAGTTCTTC.